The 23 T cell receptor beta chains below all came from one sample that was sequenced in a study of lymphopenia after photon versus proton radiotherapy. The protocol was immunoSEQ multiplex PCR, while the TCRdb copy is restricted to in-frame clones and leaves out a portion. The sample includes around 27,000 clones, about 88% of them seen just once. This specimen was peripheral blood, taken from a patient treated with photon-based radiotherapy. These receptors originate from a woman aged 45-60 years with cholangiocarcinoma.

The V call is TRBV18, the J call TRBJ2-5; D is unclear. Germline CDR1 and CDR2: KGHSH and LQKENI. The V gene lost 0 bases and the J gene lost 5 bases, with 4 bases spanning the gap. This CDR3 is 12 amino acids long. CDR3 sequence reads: CASSPPVETQYF. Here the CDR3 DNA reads TGTGCCAGCTCACCACCGGTCGAGACCCAGTACTTC.

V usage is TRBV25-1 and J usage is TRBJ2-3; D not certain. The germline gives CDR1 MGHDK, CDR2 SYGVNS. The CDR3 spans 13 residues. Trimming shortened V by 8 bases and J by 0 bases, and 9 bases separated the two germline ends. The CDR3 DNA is TGTGCCAGCGGGAAGGATAGCACAGATACGCAGTATTTT. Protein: CASGKDSTDTQYF.

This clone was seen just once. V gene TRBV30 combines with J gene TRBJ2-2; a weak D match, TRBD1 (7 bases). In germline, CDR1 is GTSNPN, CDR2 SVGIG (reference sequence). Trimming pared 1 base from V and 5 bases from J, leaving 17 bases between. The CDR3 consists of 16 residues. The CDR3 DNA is TGTGCCTGGAGTGCCAGGGGGACTCCCGGAACCGGGGAGCTGTTTTTT. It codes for CAWSARGTPGTGELFF.

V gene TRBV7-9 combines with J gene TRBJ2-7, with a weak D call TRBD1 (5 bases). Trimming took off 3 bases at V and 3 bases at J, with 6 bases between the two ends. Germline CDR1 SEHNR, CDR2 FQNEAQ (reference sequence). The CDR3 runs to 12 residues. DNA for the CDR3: TGTGCCAGCAGCTTCCAGGGCTACGAGCAGTACTTC. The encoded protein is CASSFQGYEQYF.

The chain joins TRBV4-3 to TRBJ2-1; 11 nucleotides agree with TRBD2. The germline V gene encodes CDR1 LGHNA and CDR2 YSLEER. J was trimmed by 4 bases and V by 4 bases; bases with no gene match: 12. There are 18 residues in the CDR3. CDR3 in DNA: TGCGCCAGCAGCCGAAACGCCCATCTAGCGGGGGGATACAATGAGCAGTTCTTC. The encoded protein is CASSRNAHLAGGYNEQFF.

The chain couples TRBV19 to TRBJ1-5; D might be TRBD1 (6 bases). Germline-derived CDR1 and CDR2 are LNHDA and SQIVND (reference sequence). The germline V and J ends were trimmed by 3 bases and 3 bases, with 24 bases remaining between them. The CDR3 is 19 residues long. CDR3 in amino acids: CASSMVARGRGFLNQPQHF. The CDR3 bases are TGTGCCAGTAGTATGGTGGCGCGGGGCAGGGGCTTTCTCAATCAGCCCCAGCATTTT.

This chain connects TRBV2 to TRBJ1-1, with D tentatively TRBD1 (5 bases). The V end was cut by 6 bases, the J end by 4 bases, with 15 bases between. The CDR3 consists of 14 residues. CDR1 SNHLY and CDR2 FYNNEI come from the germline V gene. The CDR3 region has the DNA TGTGCCAGCAGGGCGGGGGGTCCCCCCACTGAAGCTTTCTTT. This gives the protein CASRAGGPPTEAFF.

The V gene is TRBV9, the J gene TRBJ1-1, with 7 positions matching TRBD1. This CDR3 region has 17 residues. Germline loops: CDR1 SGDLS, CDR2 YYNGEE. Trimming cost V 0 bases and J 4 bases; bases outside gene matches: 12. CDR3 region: CASSVEGAALLGTEAFF. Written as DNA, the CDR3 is TGTGCCAGCAGCGTAGAGGGGGCCGCCCTGTTGGGCACTGAAGCTTTCTTT.

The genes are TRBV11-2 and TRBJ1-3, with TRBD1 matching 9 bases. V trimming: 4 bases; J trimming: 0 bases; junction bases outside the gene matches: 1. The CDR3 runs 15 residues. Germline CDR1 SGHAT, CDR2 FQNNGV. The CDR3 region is CASSSTGGSGNTIYF. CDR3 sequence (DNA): TGTGCCAGCAGCTCGACAGGGGGCTCTGGAAACACCATATATTTT. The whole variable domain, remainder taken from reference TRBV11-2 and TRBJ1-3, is EAGVAQSPRYKIIEKRQSVAFWCNPISGHATLYWYQQILGQGPKLLIQFQNNGVVDDSQLPKDRFSAERLKGVDSTLKIQPAKLEDSAVYLCASSSTGGSGNTIYFGEGSWLTVV.

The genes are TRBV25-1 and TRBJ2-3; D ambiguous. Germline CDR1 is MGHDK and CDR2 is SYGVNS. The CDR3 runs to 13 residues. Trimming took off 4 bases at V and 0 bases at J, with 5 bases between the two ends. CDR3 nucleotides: TGTGCCAGCAGTGCCCCGAGCACAGATACGCAGTATTTT. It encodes CASSAPSTDTQYF.

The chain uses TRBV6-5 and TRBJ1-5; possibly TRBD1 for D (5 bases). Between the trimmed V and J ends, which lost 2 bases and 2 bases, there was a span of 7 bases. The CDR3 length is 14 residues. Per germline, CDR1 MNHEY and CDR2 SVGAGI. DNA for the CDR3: TGTGCCAGCAGTTACAGGGGCGGCAATCAGCCCCAGCATTTT. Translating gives CASSYRGGNQPQHF.

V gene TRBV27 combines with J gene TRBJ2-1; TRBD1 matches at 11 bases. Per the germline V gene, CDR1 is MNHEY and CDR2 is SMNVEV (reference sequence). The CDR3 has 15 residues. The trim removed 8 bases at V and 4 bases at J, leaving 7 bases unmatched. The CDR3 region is CASWPGTGGYNEQFF. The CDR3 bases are TGTGCCAGCTGGCCCGGGACAGGGGGTTACAATGAGCAGTTCTTC.

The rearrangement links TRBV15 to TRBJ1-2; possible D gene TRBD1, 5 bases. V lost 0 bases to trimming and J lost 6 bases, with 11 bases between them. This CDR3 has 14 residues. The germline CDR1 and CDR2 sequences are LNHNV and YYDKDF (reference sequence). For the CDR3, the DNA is TGTGCCACCAGCAGAGATAGGGGTATCGATGGCTACACCTTC. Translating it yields CATSRDRGIDGYTF.

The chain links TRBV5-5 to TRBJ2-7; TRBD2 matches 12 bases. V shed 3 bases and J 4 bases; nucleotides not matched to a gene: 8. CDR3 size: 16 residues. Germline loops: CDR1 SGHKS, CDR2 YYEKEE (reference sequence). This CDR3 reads CASSSDPGLAGYEQYF. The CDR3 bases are TGTGCCAGCAGCTCAGATCCGGGACTAGCGGGTTACGAGCAGTACTTC.

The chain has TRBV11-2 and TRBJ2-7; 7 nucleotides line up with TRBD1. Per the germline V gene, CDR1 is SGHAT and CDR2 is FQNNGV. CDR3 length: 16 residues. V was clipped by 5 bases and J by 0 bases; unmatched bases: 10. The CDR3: CASSTRQGSSSYEQYF. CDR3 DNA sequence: TGTGCCAGCAGCACAAGACAGGGTTCGAGCTCCTACGAGCAGTACTTC.

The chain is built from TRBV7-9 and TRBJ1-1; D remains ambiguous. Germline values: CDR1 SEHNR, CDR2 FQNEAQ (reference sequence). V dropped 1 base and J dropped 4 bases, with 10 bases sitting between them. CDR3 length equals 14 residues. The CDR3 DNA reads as TGTGCCAGCAGCTTAGAAGGGTGGAGCACTGAAGCTTTCTTT. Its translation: CASSLEGWSTEAFF.

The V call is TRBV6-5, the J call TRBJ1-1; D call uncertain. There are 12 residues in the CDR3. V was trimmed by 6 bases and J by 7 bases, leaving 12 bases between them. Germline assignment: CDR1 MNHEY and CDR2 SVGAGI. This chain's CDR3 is CASSSSRIEAFF. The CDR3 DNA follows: TGTGCCAGCAGCTCATCCCGGATTGAAGCTTTCTTT.

The CDR3 reads CASSMRGVGRTDTQYF. As DNA, the CDR3 is TGTGCCAGTAGTATGCGGGGGGTTGGTAGGACAGATACGCAGTATTTT. V and J are TRBV19 and TRBJ2-3, with 8 bases aligning to TRBD2. V shed 3 bases, J shed 3 bases, and the junction held 8 bases outside the gene matches. Germline CDR1 LNHDA, CDR2 SQIVND (reference sequence). The CDR3 is made up of 16 amino acids.

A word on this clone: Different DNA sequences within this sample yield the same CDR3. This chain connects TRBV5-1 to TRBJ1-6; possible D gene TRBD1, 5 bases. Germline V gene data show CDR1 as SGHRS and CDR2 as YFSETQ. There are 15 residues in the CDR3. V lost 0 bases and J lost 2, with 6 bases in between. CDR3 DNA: TGCGCCAGCAGCTTGGACAGGACCTATAATTCACCCCTCCACTTT. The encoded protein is CASSLDRTYNSPLHF.

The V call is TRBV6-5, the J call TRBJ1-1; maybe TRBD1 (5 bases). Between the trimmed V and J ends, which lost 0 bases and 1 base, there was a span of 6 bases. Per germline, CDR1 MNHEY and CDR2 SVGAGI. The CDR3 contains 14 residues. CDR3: CASSYSGGNTEAFF. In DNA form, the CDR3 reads TGTGCCAGCAGTTACTCGGGGGGGAACACTGAAGCTTTCTTT.

The DNA of the CDR3 is TGCAGCGCCGGGGACAGCTCCTACGAGCAGTACTTC. This encodes CSAGDSSYEQYF. The chain carries TRBV29-1 and TRBJ2-7; 7 nucleotides line up with TRBD1. This CDR3 region has 12 residues. From germline, CDR1 is SQVTM and CDR2 ANQGSEA. With V trimmed by 7 bases and J by 0 bases, 3 bases remained unmatched.

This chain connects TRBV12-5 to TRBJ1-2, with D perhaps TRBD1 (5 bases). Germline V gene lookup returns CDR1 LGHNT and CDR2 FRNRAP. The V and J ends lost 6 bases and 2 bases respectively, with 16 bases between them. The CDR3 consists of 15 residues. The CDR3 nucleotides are TGTGCTAGTGGCACCTCGAGGGGTACGAACTATGGCTACACCTTC. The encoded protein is CASGTSRGTNYGYTF. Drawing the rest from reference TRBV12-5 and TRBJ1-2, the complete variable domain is DARVTQTPRHKVTEMGQEVTMRCQPILGHNTVFWYRQTMMQGLELLAYFRNRAPLDDSGMPKDRFSAEMPDATLATLKIQPSEPRDSAVYFCASGTSRGTNYGYTFGSGTRLTVV.

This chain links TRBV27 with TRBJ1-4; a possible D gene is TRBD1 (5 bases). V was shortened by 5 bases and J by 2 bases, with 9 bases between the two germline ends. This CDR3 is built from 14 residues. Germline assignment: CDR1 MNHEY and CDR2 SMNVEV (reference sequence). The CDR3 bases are TGTGCCAGCAGTCTCAGGGCCACTAATGAAAAACTGTTTTTT. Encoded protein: CASSLRATNEKLFF. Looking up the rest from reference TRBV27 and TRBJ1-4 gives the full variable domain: EAQVTQNPRYLITVTGKKLTVTCSQNMNHEYMSWYRQDPGLGLRQIYYSMNVEVTDKGDVPEGYKVSRKEKRNFPLILESPSPNQTSLYFCASSLRATNEKLFFGSGTQLSVL.